The clone carrying this T cell receptor (beta chain) was recorded a few times. What it recognizes is unknown. Treatment meaning: roughly ten-day PBMC culture with coronavirus spike peptide pools or control peptides (ViraFEST assay). An Oncomine TCR Beta short-read assay was used to sequence the DNA from cultured CD4+ T cells. One entry per CDR3 protein results from TCRdb running MiXCR on the PCR reads. The sample shows 15,000 to 20,000 distinct CDR3 sequences, more than 45% of them seen only once. The germline gives CDR1 MNHEY, CDR2 SMNVEV (reference sequence). This CDR3 has 13 residues. V shed 5 bases and J shed 6 bases, with 13 bases lying between them. This entry belongs to a study of vaccination and CD4 T cells after COVID-19.

This clonotype was sampled from a human donor who had recovered from COVID-19. This chain joins TRBV27 and TRBJ1-2, with D perhaps matching TRBD1 (5 bases). The source was CD4+ T cells from blood, cultured in vitro, collected before SARS-CoV-2 vaccination. The CDR3 spells CASSPTRANGYTF. For the CDR3, the DNA is TGTGCCAGCAGTCCAACCAGGGCGAATGGCTACACCTTC.